These T cell receptor beta chains were read from a single sample in a study of T cells after yellow fever vaccination. TCRdb itself ran the 5' RACE reads through MiXCR, one entry per CDR3 protein. The sample has some 63,000 distinct CDR3 sequences; 6% to 7.5% are singletons. The source was CD8+ T cells sorted from PBMCs, collected 15 days after the yellow fever booster vaccination. The receptors here all came from a man younger than 40 who received the YFV17D yellow fever vaccine. Each CDR3 is given with its conserved first and last residue. Each record gives: J gene, V gene, CDR3 length, CDR3 protein.

J gene: TRBJ1-1
V gene: TRBV25-1
CDR3 length: 12
CDR3 protein: CARSPGVTEAFF

J gene: TRBJ2-2
V gene: TRBV4-2
CDR3 length: 16
CDR3 protein: CASSQVAGVNTGELFF

J gene: TRBJ2-7
V gene: TRBV28
CDR3 length: 15
CDR3 protein: CASRKTSGGLYEQYF

J gene: TRBJ2-7
V gene: TRBV2
CDR3 length: 10
CDR3 protein: CASSHYEQYF

J gene: TRBJ2-3
V gene: TRBV7-8
CDR3 length: 17
CDR3 protein: CASSLTETSGRTDTQYF

J gene: TRBJ2-7
V gene: TRBV7-2
CDR3 length: 15
CDR3 protein: CASSFGLAGTYEQYF

J gene: TRBJ1-5
V gene: TRBV27
CDR3 length: 15
CDR3 protein: CASSRDRGMGQPQHF

J gene: TRBJ2-3
V gene: TRBV25-1
CDR3 length: 14
CDR3 protein: CASTGGVSTDTQYF

J gene: TRBJ1-1
V gene: TRBV28
CDR3 length: 14
CDR3 protein: CASSLRRARTEAFF

J gene: TRBJ2-1
V gene: TRBV6-2/TRBV6-3
CDR3 length: 15
CDR3 protein: CASSPDSGIYNEQFF

J gene: TRBJ2-7
V gene: TRBV10-3
CDR3 length: 17
CDR3 protein: CAISPGLAGAGSYEQYF

J gene: TRBJ2-7
V gene: TRBV12-3/TRBV12-4
CDR3 length: 12
CDR3 protein: CASSRELGEQYF

J gene: TRBJ2-7
V gene: TRBV7-3
CDR3 length: 15
CDR3 protein: CASSQGGRGPYEQYF

J gene: TRBJ2-1
V gene: TRBV5-5
CDR3 length: 14
CDR3 protein: CARGPGGGLNEQFF

J gene: TRBJ2-5
V gene: TRBV24-1
CDR3 length: 13
CDR3 protein: CATSLSPQETQYF

J gene: TRBJ2-6
V gene: TRBV5-6
CDR3 length: 16
CDR3 protein: CASELVSFSGANVLTF

J gene: TRBJ2-3
V gene: TRBV5-4
CDR3 length: 15
CDR3 protein: CASSPRGRAEDTQYF

J gene: TRBJ2-2
V gene: TRBV29-1
CDR3 length: 13
CDR3 protein: CSVGQGNTGELFF

J gene: TRBJ2-7
V gene: TRBV4-3
CDR3 length: 13
CDR3 protein: CASSQETTYEQYF

J gene: TRBJ2-3
V gene: TRBV15
CDR3 length: 14
CDR3 protein: CATSRGRSTDTQYF

J gene: TRBJ2-7
V gene: TRBV20-1
CDR3 length: 12
CDR3 protein: CSVPGLTYEQYF

J gene: TRBJ2-7
V gene: TRBV27
CDR3 length: 13
CDR3 protein: CASRGRAFYEQYF

J gene: TRBJ2-2
V gene: TRBV12-3/TRBV12-4
CDR3 length: 16
CDR3 protein: CASSLSALGVAGELFF

J gene: TRBJ2-2
V gene: TRBV11-2
CDR3 length: 19
CDR3 protein: CASSPHVRIAGERSGELFF

J gene: TRBJ2-1
V gene: TRBV9
CDR3 length: 15
CDR3 protein: CASSGLAGGPNEQFF

J gene: TRBJ2-6
V gene: TRBV7-8
CDR3 length: 14
CDR3 protein: CASSGGATANVLTF